This T cell receptor beta chain was profiled in a study of blood T cell repertoires in COVID-19. For the study at large: Spain, Italy and the United States supplied samples that represented acute and convalescent COVID-19.

Original data processing: Reference gene primers were amplified, and this amplification served to estimate nucleated cell counts. Profiled with immunoSEQ multiplex PCR; TCRdb holds only in-frame clones, not every one. The V and J calls and clone size come from that table; D and trimming were worked out from the DNA. The sample holds roughly 120,000 clones, around 86% seen once. This CDR3 comprises 17 residues. After removal of 1 base from V and 0 bases from J, the junction contained 4 bases not matched to a gene. Per germline, CDR1 LNHDA and CDR2 SQIVND (reference sequence). Sample: peripheral blood. The clonotype originates from an elderly man with acute or convalescent COVID-19. The chain links TRBV19 to TRBJ1-2; 11 bases map to TRBD1. This CDR3 reads CASSIVGQGASNYGYTF. DNA for the CDR3: TGTGCCAGTAGTATAGTTGGACAGGGGGCCTCTAACTATGGCTACACCTTC. The full variable domain, its missing parts supplied by reference TRBV19 and TRBJ1-2, is DGGITQSPKYLFRKEGQNVTLSCEQNLNHDAMYWYRQDPGQGLRLIYYSQIVNDFQKGDIAEGYSVSREKKESFPLTVTSAQKNPTAFYLCASSIVGQGASNYGYTFGSGTRLTVV.